A selection of T cell receptor beta chains follows, all from one sample in a study of T-cell reconstitution after alpha-beta-depleted transplantation in children. TCRdb processed the PCR reads anew with MiXCR; each CDR3 protein has one entry. The sample has hundreds of thousands of distinct CDR3 sequences, 15% to 20% seen once. The sample consisted of PBMCs, mostly from graft donor cells, taken 360 days after TCRalphabeta/CD19-depleted stem cell transplant. The source is a male patient younger than 18 who had a stem cell transplant for acute lymphoblastic leukemia, so the T cells may come from the graft donor. The CDR3 runs from the conserved cysteine through the conserved F or W. D genes are given only for firm matches. The listing skips clone size in some rows; elsewhere it reads once, few, many or a size class.

v_call	d_call	clone_size	j_call	cdr3_nt	cdr3_aa
TRBV20-1	TRBD2	few	TRBJ2-6	TGCAGTGCTAGAGTCCCTAGCGGATCCTCTGGGGCCAACGTCCTGACTTTC	CSARVPSGSSGANVLTF
TRBV4-1	-	few	TRBJ2-7	TGCGCCAGCAGCCAACCCTTGGTTGGGTACGAGCAGTACTTC	CASSQPLVGYEQYF
TRBV20-1	TRBD2	-	TRBJ2-7	TGCAGTGCTGGGACGGGACTAGCAGGCGAGCAGTACTTC	CSAGTGLAGEQYF
TRBV6-5	-	few	TRBJ2-5	TGTGCCAGCAGTTACAATGAGGTGGGGGGACAAGAGACCCAGTACTTC	CASSYNEVGGQETQYF
TRBV12-3/TRBV12-4	TRBD2	many	TRBJ2-2	TGTGCCAGCAGTTTAGAGCTAGCGGGAGGCACCGGGGAGCTGTTTTTT	CASSLELAGGTGELFF
TRBV2	-	-	TRBJ1-3	TGTGCCAGCAGTGCAACTTGGGGCTCTGGAAACACCATATATTTT	CASSATWGSGNTIYF
TRBV27	-	few	TRBJ2-6	TGTGCCAGCAGTTTACCCTACCTCCAGGGGACCCCTCTCTCTGGGGCCAACGTCCTGACTTTC	CASSLPYLQGTPLSGANVLTF
TRBV25-1	-	-	TRBJ2-1	TGTGCCAGCAGTGAGGGGATCCGGAATGAGCAGTTCTTC	CASSEGIRNEQFF
TRBV29-1	-	few	TRBJ2-7	TGCAGCGTGTACGACCAGGGTGGGGAGAGCTACGAGCAGTACTTC	CSVYDQGGESYEQYF
TRBV10-1	TRBD2	-	TRBJ2-2	TGCGCCAGCAGCCCCAGTTGGACTAGCGGGAGAGACACCGGGGAGCTGTTTTTT	CASSPSWTSGRDTGELFF
TRBV11-1	TRBD2	-	TRBJ2-7	TGTGCCAGCAGCCGCAGGACTAGCGGGAGCCCCTATGGGTACGAGCAGTACTTC	CASSRRTSGSPYGYEQYF
TRBV5-1	TRBD2	-	TRBJ2-1	TGCGCCAGCAGCTTACAACTAGCGGTAGATGAGCAGTTCTTC	CASSLQLAVDEQFF
TRBV7-3	-	-	TRBJ2-2	TGTGCCAGCAGCTTAGAAGGGAGCACCGGGGAGCTGTTTTTT	CASSLEGSTGELFF
TRBV30	TRBD2	-	TRBJ2-7	TGTGCCTGGAGTCTAGCGGGAGGACCTCAGTACTTC	CAWSLAGGPQYF
TRBV29-1	-	-	TRBJ1-5	TGCAGCGTTAGGGGCATCGGGAATCAGCCCCAGCATTTT	CSVRGIGNQPQHF
TRBV5-1	-	many	TRBJ2-5	TGCGCCAGCAGCTTGGCACTAGGCCAAGAGACCCAGTACTTC	CASSLALGQETQYF
TRBV9	-	-	TRBJ2-2	TGTGCCAGCAGTAGTCCCTCGGTATCCGGGGAGCTGTTTTTT	CASSSPSVSGELFF
TRBV5-1	TRBD2	-	TRBJ2-3	TGCGCCAGCAGCGTGGGCGATGAGGGAGGGGTGAAAGATACGCAGTATTTT	CASSVGDEGGVKDTQYF
TRBV7-3	-	-	TRBJ2-3	TGTGCCAGCAGCTTATTGGGCGGTACCACAGATACGCAGTATTTT	CASSLLGGTTDTQYF
TRBV29-1	TRBD2	-	TRBJ2-7	TGCAGCGTTGAAGATGGGACTACTCCCTACGAGCAGTACTTC	CSVEDGTTPYEQYF
TRBV4-1	TRBD1	-	TRBJ1-2	TGCGCCAGCAGCCAAGACGAACTAGGGACAGGGCTTTATGGCTACACCTTC	CASSQDELGTGLYGYTF
TRBV9	TRBD1	-	TRBJ2-3	TGTGCCAGCAGCGTAGTACAGGGGGTCTTCACAGATACGCAGTATTTT	CASSVVQGVFTDTQYF
TRBV5-1	-	few	TRBJ2-7	TGCGCCAGCGGTGGCGGGACATTGATCTCCTACGAGCAGTACTTC	CASGGGTLISYEQYF
TRBV5-1	-	-	TRBJ2-2	TGCGCCAGCAGCTTGCCCTGGACGGGGAACACCGGGGAGCTGTTTTTT	CASSLPWTGNTGELFF
TRBV10-3	TRBD1	-	TRBJ2-7	TGTGCCATCAAGAGGACAGGGGCGCCCTACGAGCAGTCCTTC	CAIKRTGAPYEQSF
TRBV24-1	-	-	TRBJ2-6	TGTGCCACCAGTGACCCTCCTATCTCAGACCAGACCTCTGGGGCCAACGTCCTGACTTTC	CATSDPPISDQTSGANVLTF
TRBV5-6	TRBD1	-	TRBJ1-1	TGTGCCAGCAGCTTATGGGACAGAGAAGCTTTCTTT	CASSLWDREAFF
TRBV2	-	-	TRBJ2-1	TGTGCCAGCCGACACGACTATCAGCAGTTCTTC	CASRHDYQQFF
TRBV20-1	-	few	TRBJ2-1	TGCAGTGCTAGTGTCGGGAGCACCTTCTACAATGAGCAGTTCTTC	CSASVGSTFYNEQFF
TRBV9	TRBD1	-	TRBJ1-2	TGTGCCAGCAGCAAAACGACAGGGACCTATGGCTACACCTTC	CASSKTTGTYGYTF
TRBV7-8	TRBD1	few	TRBJ2-1	TGTGCCAGCAGCTCACAGGGGCTAGACTACAATGAGCAGTTCTTC	CASSSQGLDYNEQFF
TRBV11-2	TRBD2	many	TRBJ2-5	TGTGCCAGCAGCTCCGGACTAGCGAGAGGAGAGACCCAGTACTTC	CASSSGLARGETQYF
TRBV4-2	-	-	TRBJ1-4	TGTGCCAGCAGAGCGAGGTCAACTAATGAAAAACTGTTTTTT	CASRARSTNEKLFF
TRBV29-1	-	many	TRBJ1-1	TGCAGCGTTGTTTCGGGGTGGGCTGAAGCTTTCTTT	CSVVSGWAEAFF
TRBV4-1	-	-	TRBJ2-7	TGCGCCAGCAGCCTCGATGGCTGGGAGCAGTACTTC	CASSLDGWEQYF
TRBV7-9	-	few	TRBJ1-5	TGTGCCAGCAGCTCCACAGGGAATGATCAGCCCCAGCATTTT	CASSSTGNDQPQHF
TRBV19	-	few	TRBJ1-1	TGTGCCAGTAGTTCCCTCCCGAACACTGAAGCTTTCTTT	CASSSLPNTEAFF
TRBV5-1	-	few	TRBJ2-3	TGCGCCAGCAGCCAAGGAGACCCTATCACAGATACGCAGTATTTT	CASSQGDPITDTQYF
TRBV5-1	TRBD2	-	TRBJ2-7	TGCGCCAGCTCGTTTGAGGCGGGACTAGCGGGATATGGGGTCTACGAGCAGTACTTC	CASSFEAGLAGYGVYEQYF
TRBV5-1	-	few	TRBJ2-1	TGCGCCAGCAGCTTCTTCCCCAATGAGCAGTTCTTC	CASSFFPNEQFF
TRBV21-1	-	few	TRBJ1-1	TGTGCCAGCAGCTCCCCGGGGAGTGCTGAAGCTTTCTTT	CASSSPGSAEAFF
TRBV12-3/TRBV12-4	-	-	TRBJ2-2	TGTGCCAGCAGTTTAGAGGGGGGGCCTGGACCCGGGGAGCTGTTTTTT	CASSLEGGPGPGELFF
TRBV7-9	-	-	TRBJ2-5	TGTGCCAGCAGCTTAGTTCCTAAGGGAGAGACCCAGTACTTC	CASSLVPKGETQYF
TRBV20-1	TRBD1	many	TRBJ2-5	TGCAGTGCTCGAAGACAGGGGGCAGGGGAGACCCAGTACTTC	CSARRQGAGETQYF
TRBV12-3/TRBV12-4	-	many	TRBJ2-5	TGTGCCAGCAGTTTAGGGAACCGGGACTTCCAAGAGACCCAGTACTTC	CASSLGNRDFQETQYF
TRBV30	-	-	TRBJ1-5	TGTGCCTGGAGTGTAGGGCAGGGACCCTATCAGCCCCAGCATTTT	CAWSVGQGPYQPQHF